One and the same sample provided the 5 T cell receptor beta chains below, sequenced in a study of blood T cell repertoires in COVID-19. Clones were sequenced by immunoSEQ multiplex PCR, and TCRdb holds only the in-frame ones, with some missing. The sample carries about 160,000 clones, around 80% recorded once. The sequenced material came from PBMCs or T cells enriched from blood (not recorded which). These receptors were taken from a woman aged 45 to 65 who had recovered from COVID-19.

The chain couples TRBV29-1 to TRBJ2-3; the D is unclear. Trimming shortened V by 6 bases and J by 5 bases, and 6 bases separated the two germline ends. The CDR3 sequence is 10 residues long. The V gene's germline CDR1 is SQVTM and CDR2 ANQGSEA. The DNA for the CDR3 is TGCAGCGTCAGTGAAGATACGCAGTATTTT. The encoded protein is CSVSEDTQYF.

As for this clone: Relative to the germline gene, one junction end is altered; a read error may explain this. V gene TRBV27 combines with J gene TRBJ2-5, with D possibly matching TRBD1 (6 bases). Germline V gene data show CDR1 as MNHEY and CDR2 as SMNVEV (reference sequence). The CDR3 runs 15 residues. DNA for the CDR3: TGTGCCAGCAGTTTACTGGGATCAGGGGCCAGGGAATCGCACTTC. This encodes CASSLLGSGARESHF.

Here the CDR3 reads CASSYVEGWGQRGNSPLHF. DNA of the CDR3: TGTGCCAGCAGTTACGTCGAGGGTTGGGGACAAAGGGGTAATTCACCCCTCCACTTT. This rearrangement joins TRBV6-2 or TRBV6-3 to TRBJ1-6; weak D call: TRBD1 (6 bases). The CDR3 loop spans 19 amino acids. CDR1 and CDR2 (germline): MNHEY, SVGEGT. Trimming left V 2 bases short and J 6 bases short, with 23 bases between.

J is TRBJ1-1 and V is TRBV5-1; 7 bases agree with TRBD1. The CDR3 covers 13 residues. Germline V gene lookup returns CDR1 SGHRS and CDR2 YFSETQ. After removal of 5 bases from V and 5 bases from J, the junction contained 6 bases not matched to a gene. CDR3 DNA: TGCGCCAGCAGACGACAGGGATTTACTGAAGCTTTCTTT. It codes for CASRRQGFTEAFF.

This clone was detected once. V gene TRBV28 combines with J gene TRBJ1-6, with 9 bases aligning to TRBD1. After removal of 1 base from V and 19 bases from J, the junction contained 14 bases not matched to a gene. There are 15 residues in the CDR3. Germline CDR1 is MDHEN and CDR2 is SYDVKM. The DNA of the CDR3 is TGTGCCAGCAGTTTATCGCGAGGCACAGGGGGCCCTTTACACTTT. This codes for CASSLSRGTGGPLHF.